This T cell receptor (beta chain) was identified in a study of cytomegalovirus exposure and HLA in healthy donors. The V and J ends lost 6 bases and 6 bases, in that order; junction bases with no gene match: 6. Germline values: CDR1 MNHNS, CDR2 SASEGT. CDR3 length equals 14 residues. Donors consisted of healthy bone marrow donors. The PCR made use of 60 Vbeta and 13 Jbeta primers. Profiled with immunoSEQ multiplex PCR; TCRdb holds only in-frame clones, not every one. Its listing shows more than 50,000 clones. This clone is labeled medium-sized based on frequency. No antigen is known for it. Study observations and caveats: In a later analysis, a missense DCLRE1C variant was linked to TCR beta V- and J-gene trimming. Looking again later, the authors saw that most CMV-associated TCR beta chains seemed HLA-restricted.

This rearrangement joins TRBV6-1 to TRBJ1-4, with 8 bases that match TRBD1. Source material: PBMCs. The TCR sequence derives from a man aged 45-65 years in good health and CMV-seropositive. CDR3 nucleotides: TGTGCCAGCAGCCCCGGACAGGGACATGAAAAACTGTTTTTT. This translates into CASSPGQGHEKLFF.